These 2 T cell receptor beta chains originate from one sample sequenced in a study of blood T cell repertoires in COVID-19. Produced via immunoSEQ multiplex PCR; TCRdb's table is partial and in-frame only. The sample lists roughly 63,000 clones, 75% to 90% seen once, with about 1.4% in the top ten. What was sequenced was peripheral blood. The receptors were gathered from a man between 60 and 75 years old with acute or convalescent COVID-19.

This chain uses TRBV14 with TRBJ1-6, with D possibly being TRBD1 (6 bases). The CDR3 consists of 22 residues. Between the trimmed V and J ends, which lost 8 bases and 0 bases, there was a span of 32 bases. Germline V CDR1 and CDR2: SGHDN, FVKESK. This chain's CDR3 is CASRTCPLSKNRASSYNSPLHF. The CDR3 DNA reads TGTGCCAGCCGTACCTGCCCGCTGTCCAAAAACAGGGCTAGCTCCTATAATTCACCCCTCCACTTT.

The chain is built from TRBV4-2 and TRBJ2-5, with TRBD2 identical over 9 bases. CDR3 length equals 16 residues. The trim removed 4 bases at V and 2 bases at J, leaving 8 bases unmatched. Looked up from germline, CDR1 is LGHNA and CDR2 is YNFKEQ. The CDR3 bases are TGTGCCAGCAGCCGCGGGGGGGTAGGGCAACAAGAGACCCAGTACTTC. Translated, it gives CASSRGGVGQQETQYF.